This T cell receptor (beta chain) was found in a study of blood T cell repertoires in COVID-19. Here immunoSEQ multiplex PCR was the method, and the copy in TCRdb shows in-frame clones only, minus some. In the table there are about 440,000 clones, roughly 87% of which are singletons. Those enrolled, adults aged roughly 18 to 90 years, came from about two dozen US areas. Cohorts were based on clinical histories the participants reported. V lost 3 bases to trimming and J lost 3 bases, with 7 bases between them. CDR1 is SGDLS, CDR2 YYNGEE, per germline. The CDR3 covers 12 residues. Sequencing was performed on PBMCs or T cells enriched from blood (not recorded which). The V call is TRBV9, the J call TRBJ2-7, with a weak D call TRBD2 (5 bases). The TCR was taken from a young woman with acute COVID-19. DNA for the CDR3: TGTGCCAGCAGCGGGACTGACTACGAGCAGTACTTC. Translation: CASSGTDYEQYF.